One and the same sample provided the 25 T cell receptor beta chains below, sequenced in a study of cytomegalovirus exposure and HLA in healthy donors. This PCR relied on a set of 60 Vbeta primers and 13 Jbeta primers. Generated by immunoSEQ multiplex PCR, the TCRdb table keeps only in-frame clones and is missing some. This repertoire shows roughly 150,000 clones, 70% to 90% found once; its top ten account for around 2.5%. Sequenced input: PBMCs. The receptors stem from a man aged 25 to 40 in good health and CMV-seropositive.

The chain recombines TRBV7-2 with TRBJ1-3; TRBD1 matches at 7 bases. V lost 5 bases and J lost 0; bases outside the gene matches: 4. The germline V gene encodes CDR1 SGHTA and CDR2 FQGNSA. The CDR3 contains 15 residues. The CDR3 region is CASSQTGISGNTIYF. CDR3 nucleotides: TGTGCCAGCAGCCAGACAGGGATCTCTGGAAACACCATATATTTT.

The V call is TRBV5-8, the J call TRBJ2-5, with 13 positions matching TRBD2. The CDR3 spans 17 residues. The germline V gene has CDR1 SGHTS and CDR2 YDEGEE. The ends lost 3 bases at V and 5 bases at J; junction bases unmatched: 10. Written as DNA, the CDR3 is TGTGCCAGCAGCTCCTGGACTAGCGGGAGAGGCTTGGAGACCCAGTACTTC. This codes for CASSSWTSGRGLETQYF.

The rearrangement joins TRBV7-9 to TRBJ2-3; 10 nucleotides match TRBD2. Germline V gene sequence: CDR1 SEHNR, CDR2 FQNEAQ (reference sequence). The CDR3 contains 14 residues. The V and J ends lost 5 bases and 6 bases, in that order; junction bases with no gene match: 5. The CDR3 nucleotides read TGTGCCAGCAGCCCTAGCGGGGGCGGGGATACGCAGTATTTT. It codes for CASSPSGGGDTQYF.

The CDR3 here is CASSLSVLAGTFF. The CDR3 nucleotides are TGTGCCAGCAGTTTATCCGTACTAGCGGGGACCTTCTTC. The J gene is TRBJ2-1, the V gene TRBV27; 10 nucleotides match TRBD2. CDR3 length: 13 residues. Looked up from germline, CDR1 is MNHEY and CDR2 is SMNVEV (reference sequence). V shed 0 bases, J shed 16 bases, and the junction held 6 bases outside the gene matches.

This chain joins TRBV10-3 and TRBJ1-2; possible D gene TRBD1, 5 bases. CDR1 and CDR2 from the germline V gene are ENHRY and SYGVKD. This CDR3 comprises 15 residues. Trimming left V 4 bases short and J 8 bases short, with 20 bases between. The CDR3: CAISGKEGRGPGYTF. The CDR3 DNA reads TGTGCCATCAGTGGAAAGGAGGGGAGAGGGCCCGGCTACACCTTC.

The gene calls are TRBV6-1 and TRBJ2-2, with D unresolved. The CDR3 is 14 residues long. Germline-derived CDR1 and CDR2 are MNHNS and SASEGT. V lost 8 bases, J lost 0 bases, and 10 bases lay in between. The CDR3 is CASLDFTNTGELFF. The CDR3 DNA sequence: TGTGCCAGCTTAGACTTTACGAACACCGGGGAGCTGTTTTTT.

This clone was seen a single time. The chain has TRBV4-1 and TRBJ2-1; D remains ambiguous. Trimming took 5 bases from V and 4 from J, leaving 15 bases between them. Germline V lookup: CDR1 MGHRA, CDR2 YSYEKL. The CDR3 spans 15 residues. The CDR3: CASSSRLFDYNEQFF. The CDR3 nucleotides are TGCGCCAGCAGCTCGCGTCTGTTCGATTACAATGAGCAGTTCTTC.

This sequence joins TRBV2 and TRBJ1-5; 7 bases align to TRBD1. The CDR3 length is 14 residues. Germline V lookup: CDR1 SNHLY, CDR2 FYNNEI. With 6 bases clipped from V and 0 bases from J, the junction kept 2 bases outside the gene matches. The CDR3 reads CASSDRVSNQPQHF. CDR3 DNA sequence: TGTGCCAGCAGCGACAGGGTTAGCAATCAGCCCCAGCATTTT.

V usage is TRBV5-4 and J usage is TRBJ2-3; possibly TRBD2 for D (6 bases). The germline V and J ends were trimmed by 0 bases and 4 bases, with 12 bases remaining between them. CDR1 and CDR2 (germline): SGHNT, YYREEE (reference sequence). The CDR3 consists of 15 residues. DNA for the CDR3: TGTGCCAGCAGCTTGGACGGGGGAAGCTCAGATACGCAGTATTTT. Translation gives CASSLDGGSSDTQYF.

J is TRBJ1-6 and V is TRBV2; D is unclear. The CDR3 has 15 amino acids. CDR1 and CDR2 (germline): SNHLY, FYNNEI. V was cut by 4 bases and J by 5 bases, with 12 bases left in between. CDR3 bases: TGTGCCAGCAGTGCCGGACGGAGGGATAATTCACCCCTCCACTTT. This gives the protein CASSAGRRDNSPLHF.

This chain joins TRBV11-3 and TRBJ2-1; D is undetermined. The CDR3 has 13 residues. Germline loops: CDR1 SGHNT, CDR2 YENEEA. V gave up 0 bases and J gave up 7 bases, with 7 bases separating them. The CDR3 protein is CASSLDRWNEQFF. The CDR3 region has the DNA TGTGCCAGCAGCTTAGACCGGTGGAATGAGCAGTTCTTC.

V gene TRBV7-2 combines with J gene TRBJ2-7, with TRBD2 matching 10 bases. The CDR3 is made up of 14 amino acids. The V gene end was trimmed by 3 bases and the J gene end by 7 bases; junction bases not matched to a gene: 6. In germline, CDR1 is SGHTA, CDR2 FQGNSA. CDR3 sequence reads: CASSLTSGWEEQYF. CDR3 nucleotide sequence: TGTGCCAGCAGCTTGACTAGCGGGTGGGAGGAGCAGTACTTC. The entire variable domain, with the rest obtained from reference TRBV7-2 and TRBJ2-7, is as follows: GAGVSQSPSNKVTEKGKDVELRCDPISGHTALYWYRQSLGQGLEFLIYFQGNSAPDKSGLPSDRFSAERTGGSVSTLTIQRTQQEDSAVYLCASSLTSGWEEQYFGPGTRLTVT.

V gene TRBV29-1 combines with J gene TRBJ1-1, with 9 bases aligning to TRBD1. The V gene end was trimmed by 7 bases and the J gene end by 10 bases; junction bases not matched to a gene: 10. This CDR3 comprises 12 residues. Germline loops: CDR1 SQVTM, CDR2 ANQGSEA. CDR3 nucleotides: TGCAGCGCCGGGGACAGGGAGTATGCAGCTTTCTTT. Protein sequence: CSAGDREYAAFF.

This chain connects TRBV4-1 to TRBJ2-3; 9 positions match TRBD2. After removal of 0 bases from V and 5 bases from J, the junction contained 9 bases not matched to a gene. Germline V gene sequence: CDR1 MGHRA, CDR2 YSYEKL. The CDR3 runs 17 residues. Here the CDR3 reads CASSQDVKGLAQDTQYF. CDR3 in DNA: TGCGCCAGCAGCCAAGATGTAAAGGGACTAGCCCAAGATACGCAGTATTTT.

This rearrangement joins TRBV6-1 to TRBJ2-5; D remains unclear. Germline V gene lookup returns CDR1 MNHNS and CDR2 SASEGT. Trimming pared 1 base from V and 3 bases from J, leaving 6 bases between. The length of the CDR3 is 13 residues. The CDR3 sequence is CASSEVPEETQYF. CDR3 bases: TGTGCCAGCAGTGAAGTACCAGAAGAGACCCAGTACTTC.

V gene TRBV5-6 combines with J gene TRBJ1-5; D is unresolved. Germline V gene sequence: CDR1 SGHDT, CDR2 YYEEEE. CDR3 length equals 15 residues. The germline V and J ends were trimmed by 4 bases and 0 bases, with 11 bases remaining between them. In DNA, the CDR3 is TGTGCCAGCAGCCTCGAGAGCTATAGCAATCAGCCCCAGCATTTT. It translates to CASSLESYSNQPQHF.

J is TRBJ2-6 and V is TRBV18; tentative D call: TRBD2 (5 bases). Trimming left V 3 bases short and J 2 bases short, with 11 bases between. CDR3 length equals 16 residues. Germline V gene lookup returns CDR1 KGHSH and CDR2 LQKENI. The CDR3 protein is CASSPSRGTGANVLTF. DNA of the CDR3: TGTGCCAGCTCACCTTCACGAGGGACTGGGGCCAACGTCCTGACTTTC.

The V call is TRBV10-1, the J call TRBJ2-3; no reliable D call. Germline V lookup: CDR1 WNHNN, CDR2 SYGVQD (reference sequence). V was clipped by 7 bases and J by 2 bases, with 10 bases between them. CDR3 length: 13 amino acids. The CDR3 coding sequence is TGCGCCAGCACGGTACCGCTCACAGATACGCAGTATTTT. Its protein is CASTVPLTDTQYF.

The chain has TRBV4-3 and TRBJ1-2, with D hard to call. V lost 0 bases, J lost 3 bases, and 5 bases lay in between. The CDR3 runs 13 residues. Looked up from germline, CDR1 is LGHNA and CDR2 is YSLEER. CDR3 in DNA: TGCGCCAGCAGCCAAGATACGGACTATGGCTACACCTTC. Protein product: CASSQDTDYGYTF.

This clone was observed a handful of times. The chain couples TRBV4-3 to TRBJ2-7, with unresolved D. Trimming removed 1 base from V and 7 bases from J, with 17 bases in between. There are 15 residues in the CDR3. Germline V CDR1 and CDR2: LGHNA, YSLEER. CDR3 sequence (DNA): TGCGCCAGCAGCCAAGTCCGCGGCACCGTGTGTGAGCAGTACGTC. Protein sequence: CASSQVRGTVCEQYV.

This chain links TRBV5-4 with TRBJ2-7, with 7 bases matching TRBD2. The junction had 4 bases not matched to a gene; V was cut back by 1 base and J by 0 bases. Germline V gives CDR1 SGHNT, CDR2 YYREEE (reference sequence). The CDR3 length is 15 residues. The chain's CDR3 is CASSLNGRSSYEQYV. The CDR3 nucleotides are TGTGCCAGCAGCTTGAACGGGAGGAGCTCCTACGAGCAGTACGTC.

The J gene is TRBJ2-7, the V gene TRBV7-2; D unresolved. V was clipped by 1 base and J by 1 base, with 11 bases between them. CDR3 length: 15 residues. Germline CDR1 reads SGHTA; CDR2 reads FQGNSA. The CDR3 region is CASSLGRPESYEQYF. The CDR3, as DNA: TGTGCCAGCAGCTTAGGGCGCCCGGAGTCCTACGAGCAGTACTTC.

The chain is built from TRBV7-9 and TRBJ1-2, with 7 bases matching TRBD1. Germline V gene lookup returns CDR1 SEHNR and CDR2 FQNEAQ (reference sequence). With 4 bases clipped from V and 8 bases from J, the junction kept 19 bases outside the gene matches. The CDR3 covers 17 residues. The DNA of the CDR3 is TGTGCCAGCAGCTATGGCGGTTCCACAGGGGAGTCCGGGGGCTACACCTTC. It translates to CASSYGGSTGESGGYTF.

The gene calls are TRBV9 and TRBJ2-1; D is perhaps TRBD2 (6 bases). This CDR3 region has 16 residues. Germline CDR1 SGDLS, CDR2 YYNGEE. V dropped 0 bases and J dropped 3 bases, with 13 bases sitting between them. The CDR3 loop reads CASSVEGLSGYNEQFF. DNA for the CDR3: TGTGCCAGCAGCGTAGAGGGTCTTAGCGGCTACAATGAGCAGTTCTTC.

The V gene is TRBV7-9, the J gene TRBJ2-4; TRBD1 matches 9 bases. Germline CDR1 is SEHNR and CDR2 is FQNEAQ (reference sequence). The CDR3 length is 16 residues. Trimming removed 5 bases from V and 5 bases from J; junction bases left unmatched: 10. CDR3 DNA sequence: TGTGCCAGCAGCCCTAGACAGGGGGAAAAGGAAAACATTCAGTACTTC. It codes for CASSPRQGEKENIQYF. The full variable domain, its missing parts supplied by reference TRBV7-9 and TRBJ2-4, is DTGVSQNPRHKITKRGQNVTFRCDPISEHNRLYWYRQTLGQGPEFLTYFQNEAQLEKSRLLSDRFSAERPKGSFSTLEIQRTEQGDSAMYLCASSPRQGEKENIQYFGAGTRLSVL.